The T cell receptor (beta chain) described here comes from a study of OX40 agonist ivuxolimab in advanced cancers. Findings and caveats of the study: By week 6 at 0.1 to 3.0 mg/kg, blood CD4+ and CD8+ T cells had expanded clonally. Still undetermined is the antigen specificity of the expanded peripheral T cells. Expansion of clones was among the lowest in partial responders at 0.1-3.0 mg/kg.

TCRdb's copy holds only in-frame clones and misses some; the assay was immunoSEQ multiplex PCR. The sample yields tens of thousands of clones, about nine tenths seen once. CDR3 length equals 12 residues. Trimming took 5 bases from V and 5 from J; bases not matched to a gene: 2. Per the germline V gene, CDR1 is ENHRY and CDR2 is SYGVKD. Worth noting for this clone: Antigen specificity is unknown.

Peripheral blood came from all dose cohorts at three timepoints. This material consisted of CD4+ or CD8+ T cells sorted from blood, taken in a trial of the OX40 agonist ivuxolimab. The sequence came from an adult with an advanced solid tumor such as melanoma, head and neck, liver or kidney cancer. The rearrangement links TRBV10-3 to TRBJ2-7, with 8 bases matching TRBD1. The DNA of the CDR3 is TGTGCCATCAGTTCACAGGGGGACGAGCAGTACTTC. Encoded protein: CAISSQGDEQYF.